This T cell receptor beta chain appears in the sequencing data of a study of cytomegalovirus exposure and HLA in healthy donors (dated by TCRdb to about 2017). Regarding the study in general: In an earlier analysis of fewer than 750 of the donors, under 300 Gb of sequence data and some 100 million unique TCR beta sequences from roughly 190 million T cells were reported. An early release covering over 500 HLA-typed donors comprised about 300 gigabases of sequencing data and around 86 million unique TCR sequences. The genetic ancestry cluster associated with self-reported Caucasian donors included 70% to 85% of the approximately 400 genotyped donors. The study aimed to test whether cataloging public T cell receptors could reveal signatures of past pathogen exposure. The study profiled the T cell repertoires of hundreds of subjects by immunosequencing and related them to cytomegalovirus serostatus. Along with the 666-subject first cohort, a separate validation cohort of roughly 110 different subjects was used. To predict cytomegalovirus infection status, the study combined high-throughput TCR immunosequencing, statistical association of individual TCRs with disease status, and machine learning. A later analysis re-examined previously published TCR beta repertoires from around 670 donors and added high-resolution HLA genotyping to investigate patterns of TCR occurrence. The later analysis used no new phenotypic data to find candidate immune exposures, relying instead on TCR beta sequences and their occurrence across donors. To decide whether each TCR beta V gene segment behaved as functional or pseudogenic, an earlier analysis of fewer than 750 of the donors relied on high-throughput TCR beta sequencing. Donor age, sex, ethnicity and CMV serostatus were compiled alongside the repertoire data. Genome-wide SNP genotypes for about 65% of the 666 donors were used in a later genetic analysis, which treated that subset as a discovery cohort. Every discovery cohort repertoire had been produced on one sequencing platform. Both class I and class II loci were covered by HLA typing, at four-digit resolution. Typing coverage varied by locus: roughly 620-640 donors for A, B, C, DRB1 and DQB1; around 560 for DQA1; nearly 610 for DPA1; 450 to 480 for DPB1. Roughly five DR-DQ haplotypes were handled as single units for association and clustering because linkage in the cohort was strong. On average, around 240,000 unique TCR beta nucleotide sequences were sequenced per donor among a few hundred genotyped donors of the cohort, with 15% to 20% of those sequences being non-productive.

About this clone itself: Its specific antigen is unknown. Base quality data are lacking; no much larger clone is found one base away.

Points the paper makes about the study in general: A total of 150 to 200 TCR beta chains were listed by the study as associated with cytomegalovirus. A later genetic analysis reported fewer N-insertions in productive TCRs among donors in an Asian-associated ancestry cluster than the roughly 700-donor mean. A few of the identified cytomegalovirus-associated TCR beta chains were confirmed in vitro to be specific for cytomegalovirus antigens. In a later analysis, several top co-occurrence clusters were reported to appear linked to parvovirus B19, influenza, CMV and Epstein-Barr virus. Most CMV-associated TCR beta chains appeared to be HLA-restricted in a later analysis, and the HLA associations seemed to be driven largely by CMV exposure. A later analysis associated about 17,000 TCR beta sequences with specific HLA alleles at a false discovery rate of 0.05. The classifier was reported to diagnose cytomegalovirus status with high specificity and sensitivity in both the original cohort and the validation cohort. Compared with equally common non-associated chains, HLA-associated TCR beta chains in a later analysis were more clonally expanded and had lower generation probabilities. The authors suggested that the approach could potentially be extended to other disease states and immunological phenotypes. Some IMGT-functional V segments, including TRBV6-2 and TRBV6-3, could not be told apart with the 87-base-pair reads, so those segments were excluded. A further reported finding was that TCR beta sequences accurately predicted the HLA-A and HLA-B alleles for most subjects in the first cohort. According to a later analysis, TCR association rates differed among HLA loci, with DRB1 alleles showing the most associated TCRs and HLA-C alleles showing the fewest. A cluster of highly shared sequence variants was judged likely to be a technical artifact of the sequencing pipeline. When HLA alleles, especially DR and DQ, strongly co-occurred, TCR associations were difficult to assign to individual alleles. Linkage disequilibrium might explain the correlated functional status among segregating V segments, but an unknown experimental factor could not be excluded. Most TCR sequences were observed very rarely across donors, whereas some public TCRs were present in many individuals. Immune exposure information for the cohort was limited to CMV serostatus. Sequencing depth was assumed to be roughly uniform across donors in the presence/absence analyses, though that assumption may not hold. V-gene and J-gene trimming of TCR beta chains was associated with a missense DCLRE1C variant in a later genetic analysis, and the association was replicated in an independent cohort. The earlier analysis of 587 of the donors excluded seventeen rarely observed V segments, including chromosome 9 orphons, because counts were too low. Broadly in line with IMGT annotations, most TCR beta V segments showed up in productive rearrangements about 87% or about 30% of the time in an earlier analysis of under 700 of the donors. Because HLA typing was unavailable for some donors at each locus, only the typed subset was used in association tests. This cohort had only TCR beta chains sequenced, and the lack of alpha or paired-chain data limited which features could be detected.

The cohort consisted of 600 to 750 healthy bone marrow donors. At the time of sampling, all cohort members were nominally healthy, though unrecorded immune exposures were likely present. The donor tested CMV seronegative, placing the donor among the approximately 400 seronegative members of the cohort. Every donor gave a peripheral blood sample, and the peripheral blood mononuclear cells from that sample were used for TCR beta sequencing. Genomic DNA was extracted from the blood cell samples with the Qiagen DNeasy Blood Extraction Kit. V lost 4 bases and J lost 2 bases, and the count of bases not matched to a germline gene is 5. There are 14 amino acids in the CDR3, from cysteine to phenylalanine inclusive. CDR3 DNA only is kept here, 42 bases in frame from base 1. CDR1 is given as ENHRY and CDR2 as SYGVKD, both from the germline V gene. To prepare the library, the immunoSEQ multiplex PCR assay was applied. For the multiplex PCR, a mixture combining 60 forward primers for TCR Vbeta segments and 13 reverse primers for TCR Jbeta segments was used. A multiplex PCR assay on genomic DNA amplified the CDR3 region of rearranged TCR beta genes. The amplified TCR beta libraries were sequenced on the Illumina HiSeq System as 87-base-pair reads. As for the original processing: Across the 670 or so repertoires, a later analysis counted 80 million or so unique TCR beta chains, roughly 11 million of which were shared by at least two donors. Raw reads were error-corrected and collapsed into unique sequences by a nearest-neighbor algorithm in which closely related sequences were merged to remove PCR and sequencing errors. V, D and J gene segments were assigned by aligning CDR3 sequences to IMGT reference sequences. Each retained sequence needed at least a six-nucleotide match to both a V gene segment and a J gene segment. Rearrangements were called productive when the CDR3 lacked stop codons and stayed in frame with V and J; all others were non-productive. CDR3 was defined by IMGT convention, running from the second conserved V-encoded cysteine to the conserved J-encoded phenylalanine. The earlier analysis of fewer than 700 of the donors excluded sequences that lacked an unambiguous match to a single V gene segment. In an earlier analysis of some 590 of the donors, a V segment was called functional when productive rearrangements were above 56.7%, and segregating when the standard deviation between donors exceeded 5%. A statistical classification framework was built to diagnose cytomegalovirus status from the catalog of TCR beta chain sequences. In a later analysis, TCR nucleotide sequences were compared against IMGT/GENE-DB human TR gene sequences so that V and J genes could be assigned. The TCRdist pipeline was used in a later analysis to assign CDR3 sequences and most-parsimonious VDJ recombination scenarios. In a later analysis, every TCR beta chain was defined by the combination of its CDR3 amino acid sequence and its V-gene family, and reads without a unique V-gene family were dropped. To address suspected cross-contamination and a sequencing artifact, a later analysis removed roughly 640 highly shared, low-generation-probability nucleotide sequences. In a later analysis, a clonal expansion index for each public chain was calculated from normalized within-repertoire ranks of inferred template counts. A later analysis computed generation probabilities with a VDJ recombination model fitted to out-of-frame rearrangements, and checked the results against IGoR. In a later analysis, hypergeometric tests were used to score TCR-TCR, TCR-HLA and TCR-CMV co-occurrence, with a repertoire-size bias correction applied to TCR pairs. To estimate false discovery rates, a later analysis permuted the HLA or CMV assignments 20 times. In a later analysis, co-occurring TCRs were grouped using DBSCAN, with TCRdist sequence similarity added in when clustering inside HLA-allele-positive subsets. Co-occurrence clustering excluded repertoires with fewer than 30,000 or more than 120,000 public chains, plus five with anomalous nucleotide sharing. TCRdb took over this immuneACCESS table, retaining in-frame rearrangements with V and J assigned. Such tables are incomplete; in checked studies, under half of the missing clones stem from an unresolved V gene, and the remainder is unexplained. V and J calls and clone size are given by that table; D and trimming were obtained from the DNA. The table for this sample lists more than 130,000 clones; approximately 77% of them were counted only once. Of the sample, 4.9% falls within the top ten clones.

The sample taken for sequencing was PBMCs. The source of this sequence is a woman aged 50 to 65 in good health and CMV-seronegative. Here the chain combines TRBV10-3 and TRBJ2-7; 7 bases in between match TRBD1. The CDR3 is CAISATGETYEQYF. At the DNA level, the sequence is TGTGCCATCAGTGCCACAGGGGAAACCTACGAGCAGTACTTC.